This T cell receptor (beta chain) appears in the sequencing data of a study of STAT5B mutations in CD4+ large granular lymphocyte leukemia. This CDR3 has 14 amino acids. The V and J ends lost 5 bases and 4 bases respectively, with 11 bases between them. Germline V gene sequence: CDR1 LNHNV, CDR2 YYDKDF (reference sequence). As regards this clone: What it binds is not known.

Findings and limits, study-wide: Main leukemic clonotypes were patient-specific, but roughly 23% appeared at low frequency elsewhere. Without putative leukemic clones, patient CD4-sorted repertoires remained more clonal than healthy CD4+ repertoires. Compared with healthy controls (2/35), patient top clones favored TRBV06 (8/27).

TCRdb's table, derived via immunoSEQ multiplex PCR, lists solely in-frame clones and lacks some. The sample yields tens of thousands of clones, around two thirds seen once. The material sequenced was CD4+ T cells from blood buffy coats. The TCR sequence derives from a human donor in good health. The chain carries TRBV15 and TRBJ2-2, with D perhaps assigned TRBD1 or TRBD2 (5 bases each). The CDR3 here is CATSSGAATGELFF. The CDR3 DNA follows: TGTGCCACCAGCTCCGGGGCGGCCACCGGGGAGCTGTTTTTT.